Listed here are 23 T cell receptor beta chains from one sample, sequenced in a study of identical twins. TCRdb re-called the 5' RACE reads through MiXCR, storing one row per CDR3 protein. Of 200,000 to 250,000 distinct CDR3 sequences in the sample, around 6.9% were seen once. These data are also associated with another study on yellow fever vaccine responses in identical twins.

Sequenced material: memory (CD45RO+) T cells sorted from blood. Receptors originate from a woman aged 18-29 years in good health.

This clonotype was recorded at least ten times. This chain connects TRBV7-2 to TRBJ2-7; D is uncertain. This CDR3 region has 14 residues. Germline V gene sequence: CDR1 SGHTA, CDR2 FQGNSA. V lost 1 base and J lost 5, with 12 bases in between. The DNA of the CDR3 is TGTGCCAGCAGCTTAGGACGACGCCCCCACGAGCAGTACTTC. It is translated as CASSLGRRPHEQYF.

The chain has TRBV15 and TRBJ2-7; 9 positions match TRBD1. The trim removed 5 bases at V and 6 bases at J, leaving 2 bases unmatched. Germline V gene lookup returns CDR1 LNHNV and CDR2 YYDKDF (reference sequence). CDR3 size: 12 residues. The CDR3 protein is CATSETGGEQYF. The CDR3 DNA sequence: TGTGCCACCAGCGAGACAGGGGGCGAGCAGTACTTC.

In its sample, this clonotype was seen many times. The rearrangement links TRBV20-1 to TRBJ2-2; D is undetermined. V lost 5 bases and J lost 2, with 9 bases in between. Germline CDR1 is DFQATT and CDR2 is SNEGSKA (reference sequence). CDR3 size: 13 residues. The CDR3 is CSASNPNTGELFF. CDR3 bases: TGCAGTGCTTCGAACCCTAACACCGGGGAGCTGTTTTTT.

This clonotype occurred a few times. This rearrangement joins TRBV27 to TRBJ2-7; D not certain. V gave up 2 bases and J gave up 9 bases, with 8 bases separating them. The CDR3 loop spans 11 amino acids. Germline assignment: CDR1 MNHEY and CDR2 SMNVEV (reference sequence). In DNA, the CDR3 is TGTGCCAGCAGTTTAGAGAGCCGGCAGTACTTC. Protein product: CASSLESRQYF.

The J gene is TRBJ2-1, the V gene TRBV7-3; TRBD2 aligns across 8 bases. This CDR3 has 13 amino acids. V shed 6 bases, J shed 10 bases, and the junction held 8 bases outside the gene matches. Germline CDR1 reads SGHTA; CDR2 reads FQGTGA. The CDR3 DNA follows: TGTGCCAGCAGTTCCGGGACTAGTTGGGAGCAGTTCTTC. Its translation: CASSSGTSWEQFF.

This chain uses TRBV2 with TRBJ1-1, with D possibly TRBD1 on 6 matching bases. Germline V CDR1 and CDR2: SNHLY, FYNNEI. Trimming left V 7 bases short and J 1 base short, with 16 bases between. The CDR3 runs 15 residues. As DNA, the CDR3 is TGTGCCAGCAACGTAGCCCGGGGGCAGAACACTGAAGCTTTCTTT. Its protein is CASNVARGQNTEAFF.

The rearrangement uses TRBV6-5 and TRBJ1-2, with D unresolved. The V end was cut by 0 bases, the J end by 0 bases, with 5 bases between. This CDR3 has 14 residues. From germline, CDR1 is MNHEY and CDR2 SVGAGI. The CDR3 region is CASSYSIPNYGYTF. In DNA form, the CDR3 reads TGTGCCAGCAGTTACTCTATACCTAACTATGGCTACACCTTC.

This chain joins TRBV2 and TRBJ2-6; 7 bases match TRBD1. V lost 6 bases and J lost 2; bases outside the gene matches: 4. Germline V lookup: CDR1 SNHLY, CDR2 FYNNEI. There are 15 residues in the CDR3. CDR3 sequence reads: CASREQGTGANVLTF. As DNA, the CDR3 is TGTGCCAGCAGGGAACAGGGGACTGGGGCCAACGTCCTGACTTTC.

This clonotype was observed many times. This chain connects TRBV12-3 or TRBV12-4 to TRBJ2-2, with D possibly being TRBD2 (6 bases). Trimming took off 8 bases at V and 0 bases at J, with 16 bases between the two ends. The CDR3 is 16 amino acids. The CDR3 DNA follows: TGTGCCAGCGGCCTTTGGGGGGTAACGAACACCGGGGAGCTGTTTTTT. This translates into CASGLWGVTNTGELFF.

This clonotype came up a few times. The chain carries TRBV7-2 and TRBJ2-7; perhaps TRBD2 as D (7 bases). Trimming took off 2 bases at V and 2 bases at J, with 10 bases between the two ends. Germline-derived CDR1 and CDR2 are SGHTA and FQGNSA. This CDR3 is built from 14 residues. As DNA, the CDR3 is TGTGCCAGCAGCTTAAGGGGGGGAGCCTACGAGCAGTACTTC. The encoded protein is CASSLRGGAYEQYF.

CDR3 sequence reads: CSVAQKETQYF. Written as DNA, the CDR3 is TGCAGCGTTGCCCAGAAAGAGACCCAGTACTTC. This chain uses TRBV29-1 with TRBJ2-5; D gene unclear. V lost 4 bases and J lost 3, with 6 bases in between. Germline V gene lookup returns CDR1 SQVTM and CDR2 ANQGSEA. The CDR3 is 11 residues long.

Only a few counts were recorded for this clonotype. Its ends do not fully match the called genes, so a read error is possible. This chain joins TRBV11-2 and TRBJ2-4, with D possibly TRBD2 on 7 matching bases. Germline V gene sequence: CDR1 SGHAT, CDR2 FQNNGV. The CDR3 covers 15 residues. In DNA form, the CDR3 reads TGTGCCACCAGCTTAGGGGGGGGAGGAAAAAACATTCAGTACTTC. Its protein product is CATSLGGGGKNIQYF.

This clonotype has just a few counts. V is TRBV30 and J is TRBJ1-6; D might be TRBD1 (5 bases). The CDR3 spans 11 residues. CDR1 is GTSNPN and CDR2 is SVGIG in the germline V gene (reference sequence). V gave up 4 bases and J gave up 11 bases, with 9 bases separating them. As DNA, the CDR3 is TGTGCCTGGATGCAGGGAACACCCCTCCACTTT. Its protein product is CAWMQGTPLHF.

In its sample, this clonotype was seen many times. The CDR3 sequence is CASSQAGGDVDTQYF. CDR3 nucleotides: TGTGCCAGCAGCCAAGCGGGGGGTGATGTAGATACGCAGTATTTT. The V call is TRBV4-2, the J call TRBJ2-3; TRBD2 agrees at 7 bases. V lost 1 base to trimming and J lost 5 bases; unmatched junction nucleotides: 6. Germline CDR1 and CDR2: LGHNA and YNFKEQ. The CDR3 is made up of 15 amino acids.

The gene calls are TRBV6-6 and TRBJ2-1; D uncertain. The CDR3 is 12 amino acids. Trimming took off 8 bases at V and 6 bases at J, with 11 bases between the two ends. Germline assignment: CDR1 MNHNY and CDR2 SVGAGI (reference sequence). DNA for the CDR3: TGTGCCAGCCACCCCCCCGGCAATGAGCAGTTCTTC. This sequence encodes CASHPPGNEQFF.

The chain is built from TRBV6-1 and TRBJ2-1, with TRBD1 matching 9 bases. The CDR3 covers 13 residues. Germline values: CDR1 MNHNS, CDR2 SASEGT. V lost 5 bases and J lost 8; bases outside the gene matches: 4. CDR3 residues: CASSSRDRDEQFF. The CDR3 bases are TGTGCCAGCAGTAGCCGGGACAGGGATGAGCAGTTCTTC.

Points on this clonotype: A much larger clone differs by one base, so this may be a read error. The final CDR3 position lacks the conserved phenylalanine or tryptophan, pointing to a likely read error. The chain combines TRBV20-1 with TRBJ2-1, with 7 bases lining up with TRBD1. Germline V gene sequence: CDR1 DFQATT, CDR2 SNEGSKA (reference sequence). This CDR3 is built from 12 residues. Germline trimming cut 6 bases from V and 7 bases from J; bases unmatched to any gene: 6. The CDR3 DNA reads TGCAGTGCCTTAGACAGGGTAAATGAGCAGTTCCTC. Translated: CSALDRVNEQFL.

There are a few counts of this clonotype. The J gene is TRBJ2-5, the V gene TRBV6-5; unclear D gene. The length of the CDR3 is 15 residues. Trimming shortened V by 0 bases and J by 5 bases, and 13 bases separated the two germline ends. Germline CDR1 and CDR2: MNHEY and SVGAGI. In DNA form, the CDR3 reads TGTGCCAGCAGTTACTCGACGTCTGGCCGGGAGACCCAGTACTTC. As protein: CASSYSTSGRETQYF.

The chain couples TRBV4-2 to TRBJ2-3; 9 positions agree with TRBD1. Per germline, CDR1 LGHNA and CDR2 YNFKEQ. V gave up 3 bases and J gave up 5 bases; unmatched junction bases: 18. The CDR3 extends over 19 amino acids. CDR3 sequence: CASSQGEPDRGNPRDTQYF. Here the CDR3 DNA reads TGTGCCAGCAGCCAGGGCGAACCGGACAGGGGTAACCCCCGAGATACGCAGTATTTT.

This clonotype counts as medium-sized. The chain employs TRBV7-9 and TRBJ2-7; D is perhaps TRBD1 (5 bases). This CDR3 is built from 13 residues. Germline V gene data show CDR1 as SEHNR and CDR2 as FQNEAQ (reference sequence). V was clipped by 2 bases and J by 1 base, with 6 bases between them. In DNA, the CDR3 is TGTGCCAGCAGCTTACCAGGGTCCTACGAGCAGTACTTC. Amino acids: CASSLPGSYEQYF.

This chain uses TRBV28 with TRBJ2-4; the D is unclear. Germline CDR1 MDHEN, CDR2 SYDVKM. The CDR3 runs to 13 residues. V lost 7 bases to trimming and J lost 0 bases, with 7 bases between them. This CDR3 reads CASTKVAKNIQYF. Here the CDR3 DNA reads TGTGCCAGCACAAAGGTAGCCAAAAACATTCAGTACTTC.

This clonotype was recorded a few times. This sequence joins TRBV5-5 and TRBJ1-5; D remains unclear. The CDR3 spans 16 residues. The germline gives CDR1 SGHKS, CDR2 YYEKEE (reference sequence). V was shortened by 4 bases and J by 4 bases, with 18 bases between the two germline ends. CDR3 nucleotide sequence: TGTGCCAGCAGCCCTGTCCAGGTCAGTCTAAATCAGCCCCAGCATTTT. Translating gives CASSPVQVSLNQPQHF.

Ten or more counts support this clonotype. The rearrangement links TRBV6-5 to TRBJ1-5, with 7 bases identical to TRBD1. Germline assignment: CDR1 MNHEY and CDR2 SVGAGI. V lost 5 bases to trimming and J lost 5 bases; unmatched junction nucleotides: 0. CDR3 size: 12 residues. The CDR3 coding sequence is TGTGCCAGCAGTCAGGGGGATCAGCCCCAGCATTTT. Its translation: CASSQGDQPQHF.